This T cell receptor beta chain was captured in a study of liver allograft versus peripheral blood T cells. In the study overall: The authors compared T cell receptor repertoires in transplanted livers with recipients' peripheral blood repertoires.

V shed 0 bases and J shed 4 bases, with 13 bases lying between them. The CDR3 consists of 15 residues. The germline V gene has CDR1 MNHNS and CDR2 SASEGT. TCRdb reanalysed the reads using MiXCR and keeps one entry per CDR3 protein. Of 7,000 to 9,500 distinct CDR3 sequences in the sample, roughly a fifth are singletons; the top ten hold 25%. V gene TRBV6-1 combines with J gene TRBJ2-7; D is uncertain. The clonotype originates from a human patient who had a liver transplant. The graft donor may be the source of some T cells. The CDR3 reads CASSEAVESQYEQYF. In DNA, the CDR3 is TGTGCCAGCAGTGAAGCTGTGGAATCCCAATACGAGCAGTACTTC.